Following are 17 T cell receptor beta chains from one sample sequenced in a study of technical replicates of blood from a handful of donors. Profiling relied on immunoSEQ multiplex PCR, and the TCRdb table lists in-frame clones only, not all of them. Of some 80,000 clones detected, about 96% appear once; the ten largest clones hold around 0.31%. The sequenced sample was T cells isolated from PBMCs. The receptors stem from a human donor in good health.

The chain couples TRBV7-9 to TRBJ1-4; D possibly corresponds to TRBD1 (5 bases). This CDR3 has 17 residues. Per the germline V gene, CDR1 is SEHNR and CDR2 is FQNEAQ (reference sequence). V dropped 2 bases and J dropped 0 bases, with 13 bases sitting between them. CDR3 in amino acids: CASSLILRTTTNEKLFF. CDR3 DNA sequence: TGTGCCAGCAGCTTAATATTACGGACAACAACTAATGAAAAACTGTTTTTT. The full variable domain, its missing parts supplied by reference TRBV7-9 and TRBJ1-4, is DTGVSQNPRHKITKRGQNVTFRCDPISEHNRLYWYRQTLGQGPEFLTYFQNEAQLEKSRLLSDRFSAERPKGSFSTLEIQRTEQGDSAMYLCASSLILRTTTNEKLFFGSGTQLSVL.

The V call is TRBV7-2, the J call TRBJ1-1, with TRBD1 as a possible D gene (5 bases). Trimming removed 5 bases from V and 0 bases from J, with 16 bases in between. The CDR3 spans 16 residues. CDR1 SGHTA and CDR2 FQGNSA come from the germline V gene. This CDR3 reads CASSIAGPTLNTEAFF. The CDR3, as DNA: TGTGCCAGCAGCATCGCGGGACCGACCTTGAACACTGAAGCTTTCTTT. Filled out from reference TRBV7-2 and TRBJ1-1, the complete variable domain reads GAGVSQSPSNKVTEKGKDVELRCDPISGHTALYWYRQSLGQGLEFLIYFQGNSAPDKSGLPSDRFSAERTGGSVSTLTIQRTQQEDSAVYLCASSIAGPTLNTEAFFGQGTRLTVV.

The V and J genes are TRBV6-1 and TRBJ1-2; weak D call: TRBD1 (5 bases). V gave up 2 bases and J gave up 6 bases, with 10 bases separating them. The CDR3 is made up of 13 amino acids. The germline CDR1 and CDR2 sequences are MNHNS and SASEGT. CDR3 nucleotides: TGTGCCAGCAGTGAATGGGCAGGGAATGGCTACACCTTC. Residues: CASSEWAGNGYTF.

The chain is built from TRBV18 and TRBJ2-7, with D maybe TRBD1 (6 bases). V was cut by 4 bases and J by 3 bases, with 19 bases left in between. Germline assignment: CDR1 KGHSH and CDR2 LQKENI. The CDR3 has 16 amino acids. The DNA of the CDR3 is TGTGCCAGCTCACTGACGGCGGACAGCTCATTCTACGAGCAGTACTTC. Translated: CASSLTADSSFYEQYF.

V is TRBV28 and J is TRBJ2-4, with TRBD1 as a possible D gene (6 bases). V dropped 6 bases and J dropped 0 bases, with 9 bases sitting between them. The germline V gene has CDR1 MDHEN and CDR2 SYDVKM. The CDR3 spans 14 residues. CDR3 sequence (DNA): TGTGCCAGCAGCCCGGACAGAGCCAAAAACATTCAGTACTTC. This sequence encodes CASSPDRAKNIQYF.

CDR3 in amino acids: CASSARQGSITDTQYF. CDR3 in DNA: TGTGCCAGCAGCGCCAGACAGGGCTCTATCACAGATACGCAGTATTTT. The chain links TRBV9 to TRBJ2-3, with 7 bases lining up with TRBD1. V dropped 3 bases and J dropped 2; count of bases not matched to a gene: 9. Germline V gene lookup returns CDR1 SGDLS and CDR2 YYNGEE. The CDR3 is 16 amino acids. The full variable domain, rest sourced from reference TRBV9 and TRBJ2-3, is DSGVTQTPKHLITATGQRVTLRCSPRSGDLSVYWYQQSLDQGLQFLIQYYNGEERAKGNILERFSAQQFPDLHSELNLSSLELGDSALYFCASSARQGSITDTQYFGPGTRLTVL.

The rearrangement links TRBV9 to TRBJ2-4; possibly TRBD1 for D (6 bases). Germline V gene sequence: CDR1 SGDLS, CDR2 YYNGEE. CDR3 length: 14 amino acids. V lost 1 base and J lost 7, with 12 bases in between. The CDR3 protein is CASSVSQGRNIQYF. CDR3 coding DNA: TGTGCCAGCAGCGTATCGCAGGGGCGGAACATTCAGTACTTC.

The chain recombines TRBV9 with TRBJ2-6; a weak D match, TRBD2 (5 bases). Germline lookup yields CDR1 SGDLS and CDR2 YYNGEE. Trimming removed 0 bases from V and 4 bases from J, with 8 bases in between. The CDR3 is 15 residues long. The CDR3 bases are TGTGCCAGCAGCGTAGGAGGGTGGGGGGCCAACGTCCTGACTTTC. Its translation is CASSVGGWGANVLTF. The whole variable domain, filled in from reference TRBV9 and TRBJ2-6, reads DSGVTQTPKHLITATGQRVTLRCSPRSGDLSVYWYQQSLDQGLQFLIQYYNGEERAKGNILERFSAQQFPDLHSELNLSSLELGDSALYFCASSVGGWGANVLTFGAGSRLTVL.

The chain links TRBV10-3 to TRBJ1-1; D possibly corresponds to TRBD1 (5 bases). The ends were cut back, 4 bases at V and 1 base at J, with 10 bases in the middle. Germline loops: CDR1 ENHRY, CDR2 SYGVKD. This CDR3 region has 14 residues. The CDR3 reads CAISGWGANTEAFF. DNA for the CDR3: TGTGCCATCAGTGGGTGGGGCGCGAACACTGAAGCTTTCTTT.

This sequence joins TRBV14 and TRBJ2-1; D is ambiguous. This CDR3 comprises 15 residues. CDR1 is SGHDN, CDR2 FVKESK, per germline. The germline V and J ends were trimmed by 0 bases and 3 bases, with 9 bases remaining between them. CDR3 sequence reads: CASSQEFTGYNEQFF. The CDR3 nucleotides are TGTGCCAGCAGCCAAGAGTTTACCGGCTACAATGAGCAGTTCTTC.

The CDR3 DNA reads as TGCGCCAGCAGCCAAGAGGGGACTAGCCTCACAGATACGCAGTATTTT. It yields the protein CASSQEGTSLTDTQYF. This rearrangement joins TRBV4-1 to TRBJ2-3, with 9 bases that match TRBD2. This CDR3 has 16 amino acids. Trimming at V came to 0 bases and at J to 2 bases, leaving 3 bases not matched to a gene. Germline V gene data show CDR1 as MGHRA and CDR2 as YSYEKL.

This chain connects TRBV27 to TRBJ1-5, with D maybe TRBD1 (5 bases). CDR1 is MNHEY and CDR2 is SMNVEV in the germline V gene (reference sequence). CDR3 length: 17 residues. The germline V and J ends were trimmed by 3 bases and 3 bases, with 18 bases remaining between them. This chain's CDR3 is CASSFQPTDRFNQPQHF. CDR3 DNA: TGTGCCAGCAGTTTCCAACCCACTGACAGATTCAATCAGCCCCAGCATTTT.

The CDR3 nucleotides read TGTGCCAGCAGCTTAGTGGGACTAGCGGGTAACAATGAGCAGTTCTTC. Translated: CASSLVGLAGNNEQFF. The chain couples TRBV7-9 to TRBJ2-1; 12 positions agree with TRBD2. V was pared by 1 base and J by 5 bases, with 3 bases of the junction left unmatched. CDR1 and CDR2 from the germline V gene are SEHNR and FQNEAQ (reference sequence). The CDR3 loop spans 16 amino acids.

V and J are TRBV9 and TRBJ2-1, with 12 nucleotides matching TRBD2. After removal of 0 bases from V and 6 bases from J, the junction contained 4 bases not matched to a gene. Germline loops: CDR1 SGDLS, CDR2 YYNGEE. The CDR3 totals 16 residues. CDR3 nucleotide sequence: TGTGCCAGCAGCGTAGGGCTAGCGGGGGGGGGCAATGAGCAGTTCTTC. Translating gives CASSVGLAGGGNEQFF.

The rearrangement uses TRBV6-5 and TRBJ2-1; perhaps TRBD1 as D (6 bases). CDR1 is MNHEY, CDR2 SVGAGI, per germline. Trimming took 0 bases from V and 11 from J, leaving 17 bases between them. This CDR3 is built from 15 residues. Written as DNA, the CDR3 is TGTGCCAGCAGTTACTCAGCCGAGGGGGTAATGAAGCAGTTCTTC. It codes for CASSYSAEGVMKQFF.

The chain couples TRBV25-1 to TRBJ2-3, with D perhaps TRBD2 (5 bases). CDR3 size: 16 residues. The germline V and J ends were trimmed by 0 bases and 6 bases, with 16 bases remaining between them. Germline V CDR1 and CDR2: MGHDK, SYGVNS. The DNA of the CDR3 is TGTGCCAGCAGTGAATACGGGGTCGGAGTAACGGATACGCAGTATTTT. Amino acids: CASSEYGVGVTDTQYF.

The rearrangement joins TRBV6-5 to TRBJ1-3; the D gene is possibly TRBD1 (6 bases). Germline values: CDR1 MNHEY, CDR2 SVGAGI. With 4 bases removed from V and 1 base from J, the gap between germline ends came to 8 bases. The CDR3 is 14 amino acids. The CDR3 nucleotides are TGTGCCAGCAGTTTACAGGGATCTGGAAACACCATATATTTT. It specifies CASSLQGSGNTIYF.